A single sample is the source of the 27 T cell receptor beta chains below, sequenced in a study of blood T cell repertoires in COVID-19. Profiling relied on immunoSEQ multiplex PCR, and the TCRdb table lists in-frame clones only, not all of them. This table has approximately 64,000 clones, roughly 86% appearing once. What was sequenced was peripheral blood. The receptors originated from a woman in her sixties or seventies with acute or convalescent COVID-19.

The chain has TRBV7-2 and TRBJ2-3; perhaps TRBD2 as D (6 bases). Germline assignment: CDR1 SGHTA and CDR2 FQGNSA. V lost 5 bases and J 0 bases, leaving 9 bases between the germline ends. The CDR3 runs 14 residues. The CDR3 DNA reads TGTGCCAGCAGCCCCAGCGGGAGCACAGATACGCAGTATTTT. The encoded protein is CASSPSGSTDTQYF.

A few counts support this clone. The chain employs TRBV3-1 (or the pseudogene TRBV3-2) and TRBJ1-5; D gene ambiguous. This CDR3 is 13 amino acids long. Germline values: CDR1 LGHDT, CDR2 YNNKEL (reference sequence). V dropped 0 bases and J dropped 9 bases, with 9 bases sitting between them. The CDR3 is CASSQDWERPQHF. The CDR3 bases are TGTGCCAGCAGCCAAGATTGGGAGCGGCCCCAGCATTTT.

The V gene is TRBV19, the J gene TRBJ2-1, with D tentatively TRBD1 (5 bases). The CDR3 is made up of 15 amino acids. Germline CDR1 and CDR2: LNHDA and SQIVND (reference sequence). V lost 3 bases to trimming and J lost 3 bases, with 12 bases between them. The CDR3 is CASSIQQASYNEQFF. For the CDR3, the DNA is TGTGCCAGTAGTATCCAACAGGCGAGCTACAATGAGCAGTTCTTC. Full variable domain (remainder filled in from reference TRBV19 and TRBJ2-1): DGGITQSPKYLFRKEGQNVTLSCEQNLNHDAMYWYRQDPGQGLRLIYYSQIVNDFQKGDIAEGYSVSREKKESFPLTVTSAQKNPTAFYLCASSIQQASYNEQFFGPGTRLTVL.

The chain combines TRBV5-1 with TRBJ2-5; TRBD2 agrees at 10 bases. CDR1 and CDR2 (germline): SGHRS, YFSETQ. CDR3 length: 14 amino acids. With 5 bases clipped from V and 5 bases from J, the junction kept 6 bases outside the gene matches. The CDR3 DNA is TGCGCCAGCAGTTCTAGCGGGGGCCGGGAGACCCAGTACTTC. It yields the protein CASSSSGGRETQYF.

The CDR3: CATGGQGGEKLFF. CDR3 nucleotide sequence: TGTGCCACCGGGGGTCAGGGAGGTGAAAAACTGTTTTTT. The chain recombines TRBV15 with TRBJ1-4; a weak D match, TRBD1 (5 bases). Trimming removed 8 bases at V and 7 bases at J, with 14 bases between. The CDR3 runs 13 residues. Germline values: CDR1 LNHNV, CDR2 YYDKDF (reference sequence).

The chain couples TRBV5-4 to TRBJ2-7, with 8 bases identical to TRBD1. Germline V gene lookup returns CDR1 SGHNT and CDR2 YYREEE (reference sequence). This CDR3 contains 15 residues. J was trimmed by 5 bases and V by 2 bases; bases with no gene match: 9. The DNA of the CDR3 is TGTGCCAGCAGCTTCAAAGGACAGGGAACGGACGAGCAGTACTTC. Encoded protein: CASSFKGQGTDEQYF.

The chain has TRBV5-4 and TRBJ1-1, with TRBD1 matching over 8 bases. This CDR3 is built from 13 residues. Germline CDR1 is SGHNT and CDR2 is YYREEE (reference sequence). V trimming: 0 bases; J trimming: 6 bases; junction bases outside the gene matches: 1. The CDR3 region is CASSLDRGAEAFF. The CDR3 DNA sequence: TGTGCCAGCAGCTTGGACAGGGGGGCTGAAGCTTTCTTT. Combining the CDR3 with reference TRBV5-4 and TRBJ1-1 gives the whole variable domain ETGVTQSPTHLIKTRGQQVTLRCSSQSGHNTVSWYQQALGQGPQFIFQYYREEENGRGNFPPRFSGLQFPNYSSELNVNALELDDSALYLCASSLDRGAEAFFGQGTRLTVV.

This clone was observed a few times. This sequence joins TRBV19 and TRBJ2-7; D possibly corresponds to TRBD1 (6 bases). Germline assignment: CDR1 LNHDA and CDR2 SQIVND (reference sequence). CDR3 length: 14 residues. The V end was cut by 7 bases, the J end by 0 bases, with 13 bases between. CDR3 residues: CASKSTGSSYEQYF. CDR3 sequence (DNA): TGTGCCAGTAAATCGACAGGCAGCTCCTACGAGCAGTACTTC.

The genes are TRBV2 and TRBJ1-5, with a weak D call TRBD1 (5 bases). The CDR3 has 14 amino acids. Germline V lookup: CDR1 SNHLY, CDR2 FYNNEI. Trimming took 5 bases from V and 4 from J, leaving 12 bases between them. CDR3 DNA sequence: TGTGCCAGCAGTATGGGCAGGGTAAATCAGCCCCAGCATTTT. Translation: CASSMGRVNQPQHF.

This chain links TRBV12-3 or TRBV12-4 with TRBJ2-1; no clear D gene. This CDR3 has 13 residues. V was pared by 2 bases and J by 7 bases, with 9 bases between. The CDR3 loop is CASSLILENEQFF. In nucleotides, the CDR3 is TGTGCCAGCAGTTTAATCTTAGAGAATGAGCAGTTCTTC.

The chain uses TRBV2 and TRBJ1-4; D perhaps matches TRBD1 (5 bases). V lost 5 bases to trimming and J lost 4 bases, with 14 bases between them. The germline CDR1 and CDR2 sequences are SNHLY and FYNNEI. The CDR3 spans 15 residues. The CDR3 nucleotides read TGTGCCAGCAGTATGTTGGGGGGATTTAATGAAAAACTGTTTTTT. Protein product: CASSMLGGFNEKLFF.

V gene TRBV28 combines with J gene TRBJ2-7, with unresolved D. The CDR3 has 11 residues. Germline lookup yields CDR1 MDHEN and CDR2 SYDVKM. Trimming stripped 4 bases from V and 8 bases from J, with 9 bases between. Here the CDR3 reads CASSSSVKQYF. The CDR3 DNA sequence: TGTGCCAGCAGTTCCAGCGTCAAGCAGTACTTC.

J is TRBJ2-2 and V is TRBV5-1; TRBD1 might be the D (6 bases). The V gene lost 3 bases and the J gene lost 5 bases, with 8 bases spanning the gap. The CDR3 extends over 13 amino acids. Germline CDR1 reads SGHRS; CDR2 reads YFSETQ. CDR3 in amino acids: CASSSGQTGELFF. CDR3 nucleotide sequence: TGCGCCAGCAGCTCGGGACAAACCGGGGAGCTGTTTTTT.

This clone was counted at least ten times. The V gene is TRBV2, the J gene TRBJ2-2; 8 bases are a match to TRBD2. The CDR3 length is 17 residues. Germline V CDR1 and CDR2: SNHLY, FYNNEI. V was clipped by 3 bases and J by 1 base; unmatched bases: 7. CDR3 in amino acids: CASSDQGAGGNTGELFF. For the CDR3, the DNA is TGTGCCAGCAGTGATCAAGGGGCGGGAGGGAACACCGGGGAGCTGTTTTTT.

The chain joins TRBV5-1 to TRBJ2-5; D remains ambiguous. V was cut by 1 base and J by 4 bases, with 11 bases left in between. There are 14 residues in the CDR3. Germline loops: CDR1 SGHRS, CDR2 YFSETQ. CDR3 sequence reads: CASSLRQTRETQYF. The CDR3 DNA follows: TGCGCCAGCAGCTTGAGGCAGACACGAGAGACCCAGTACTTC.

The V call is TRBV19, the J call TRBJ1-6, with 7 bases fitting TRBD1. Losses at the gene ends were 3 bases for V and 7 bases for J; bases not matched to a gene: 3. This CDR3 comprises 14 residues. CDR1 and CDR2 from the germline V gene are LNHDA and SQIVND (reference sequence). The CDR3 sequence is CASSIRGENSPLHF. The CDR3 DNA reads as TGTGCCAGTAGTATCAGGGGGGAGAATTCACCCCTCCACTTT.

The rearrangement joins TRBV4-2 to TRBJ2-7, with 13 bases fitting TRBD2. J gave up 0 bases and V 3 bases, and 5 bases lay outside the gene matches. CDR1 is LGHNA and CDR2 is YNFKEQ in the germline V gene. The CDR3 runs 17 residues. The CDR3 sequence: CASSQEGTSGNSYEQYF. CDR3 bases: TGTGCCAGCAGCCAGGAAGGGACTAGCGGGAACTCCTACGAGCAGTACTTC.

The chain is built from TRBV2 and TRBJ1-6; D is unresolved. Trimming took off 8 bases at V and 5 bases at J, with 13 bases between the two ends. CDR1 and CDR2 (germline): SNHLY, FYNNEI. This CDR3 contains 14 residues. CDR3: CASSLAVNNSPLHF. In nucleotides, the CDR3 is TGTGCCAGCTCCTTGGCAGTTAATAATTCACCCCTCCACTTT.

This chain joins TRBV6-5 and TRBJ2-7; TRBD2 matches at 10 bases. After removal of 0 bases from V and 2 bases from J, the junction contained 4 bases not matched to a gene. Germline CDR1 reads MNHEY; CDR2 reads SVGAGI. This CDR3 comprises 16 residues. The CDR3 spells CASSYSPLAGAYEQYF. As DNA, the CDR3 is TGTGCCAGCAGTTACTCCCCCCTAGCGGGAGCCTACGAGCAGTACTTC.

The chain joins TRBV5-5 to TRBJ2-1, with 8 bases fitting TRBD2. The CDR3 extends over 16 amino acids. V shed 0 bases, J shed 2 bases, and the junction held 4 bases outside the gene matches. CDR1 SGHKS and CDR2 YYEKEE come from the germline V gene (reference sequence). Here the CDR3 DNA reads TGTGCCAGCAGCTTGGACTTAGCGGGGACCTACAATGAGCAGTTCTTC. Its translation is CASSLDLAGTYNEQFF.

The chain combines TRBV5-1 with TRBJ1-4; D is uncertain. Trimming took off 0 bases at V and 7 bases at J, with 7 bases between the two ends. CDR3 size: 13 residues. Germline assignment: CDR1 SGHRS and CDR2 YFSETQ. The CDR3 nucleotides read TGCGCCAGCAGCTTGGCCGGGAGTGAAAAACTGTTTTTT. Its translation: CASSLAGSEKLFF.

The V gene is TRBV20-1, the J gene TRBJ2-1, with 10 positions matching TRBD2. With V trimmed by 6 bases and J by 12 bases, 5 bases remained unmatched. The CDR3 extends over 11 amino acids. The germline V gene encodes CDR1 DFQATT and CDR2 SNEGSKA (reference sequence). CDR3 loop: CSAGGTSVQFF. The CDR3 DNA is TGCAGTGCGGGGGGGACTAGCGTGCAGTTCTTC.

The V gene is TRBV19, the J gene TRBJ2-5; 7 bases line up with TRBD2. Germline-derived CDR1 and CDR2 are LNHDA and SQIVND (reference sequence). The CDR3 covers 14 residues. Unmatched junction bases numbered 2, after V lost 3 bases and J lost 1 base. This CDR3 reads CASSMGGIQETQYF. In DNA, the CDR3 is TGTGCCAGTAGTATGGGGGGGATCCAAGAGACCCAGTACTTC.

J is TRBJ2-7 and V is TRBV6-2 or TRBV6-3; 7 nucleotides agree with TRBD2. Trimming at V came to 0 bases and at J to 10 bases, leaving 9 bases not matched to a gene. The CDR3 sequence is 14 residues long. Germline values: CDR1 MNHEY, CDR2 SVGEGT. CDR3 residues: CASSYSTSATNQYF. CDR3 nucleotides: TGTGCCAGCAGTTACTCCACTAGCGCCACTAACCAGTACTTC.

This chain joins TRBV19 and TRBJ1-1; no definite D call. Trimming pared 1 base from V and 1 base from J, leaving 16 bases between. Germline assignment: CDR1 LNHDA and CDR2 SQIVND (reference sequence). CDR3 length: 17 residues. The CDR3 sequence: CASSIVPGQGRNTEAFF. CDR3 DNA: TGTGCCAGTAGTATAGTTCCGGGCCAAGGGAGGAACACTGAAGCTTTCTTT.

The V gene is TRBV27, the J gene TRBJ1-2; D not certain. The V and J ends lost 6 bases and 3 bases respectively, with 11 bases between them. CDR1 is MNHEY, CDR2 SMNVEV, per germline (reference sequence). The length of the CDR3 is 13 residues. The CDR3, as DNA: TGTGCCAGCAGGTCCCGGACTCACTATGGCTACACCTTC. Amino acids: CASRSRTHYGYTF.

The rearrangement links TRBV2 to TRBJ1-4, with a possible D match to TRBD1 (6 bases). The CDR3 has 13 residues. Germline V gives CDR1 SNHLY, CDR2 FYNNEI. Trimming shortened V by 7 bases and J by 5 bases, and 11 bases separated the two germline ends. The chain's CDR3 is CASTGGRNEKLFF. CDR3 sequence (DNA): TGTGCCAGCACGGGGGGGCGGAATGAAAAACTGTTTTTT.